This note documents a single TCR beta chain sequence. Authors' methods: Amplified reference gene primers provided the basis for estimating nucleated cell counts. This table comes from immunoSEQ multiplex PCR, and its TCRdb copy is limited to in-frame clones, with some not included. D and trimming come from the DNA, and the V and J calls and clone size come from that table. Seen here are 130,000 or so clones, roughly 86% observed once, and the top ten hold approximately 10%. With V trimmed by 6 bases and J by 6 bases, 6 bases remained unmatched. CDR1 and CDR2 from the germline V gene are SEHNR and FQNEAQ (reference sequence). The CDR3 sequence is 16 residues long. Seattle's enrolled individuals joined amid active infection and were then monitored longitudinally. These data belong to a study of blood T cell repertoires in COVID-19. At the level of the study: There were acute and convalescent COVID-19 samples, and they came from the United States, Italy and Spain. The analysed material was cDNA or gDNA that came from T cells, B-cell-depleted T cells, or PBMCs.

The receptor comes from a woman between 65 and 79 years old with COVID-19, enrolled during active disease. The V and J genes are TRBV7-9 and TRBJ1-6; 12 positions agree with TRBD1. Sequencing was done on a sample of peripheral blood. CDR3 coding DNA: TGTGCCAGCAGGTTGTGGGGACAGGGGGCTAATTCACCCCTCCACTTT. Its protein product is CASRLWGQGANSPLHF.